This TCR beta chain was retrieved from a study of T cells in Graves' hyperthyroidism and ophthalmopathy (dated 2019 in TCRdb). Study-level background: Peripheral blood samples were taken at initial diagnosis, before any treatment was given. TCR V-J signatures able to tell the groups apart were searched for in a discovery cohort of more than 90 patients, of whom about 40 had Graves' ophthalmopathy and around 58 had stable Graves' hyperthyroidism. Whether ophthalmopathy could be predicted prospectively was tested in an independent validation cohort made up of roughly 20 hyperthyroidism patients plus 17 patients who later progressed to ophthalmopathy. For training and testing, the 100 or so patients in the discovery cohort were randomly divided in a 7:3 ratio. Thyroid tissue and blood T-cell repertoires from six Graves' hyperthyroidism patients were also compared in the study. After blood sampling, hyperthyroidism patients were treated with methimazole at a starting dose of 30 mg daily, and ophthalmopathy patients were treated with high-dose intravenous methylprednisolone. The paper describes TCR Vbeta CDR3 sequencing of fewer than 150 peripheral blood samples, made up of under 50 ophthalmopathy patients, approximately 73 hyperthyroidism patients and about 17 progressor patients. Overall results and qualifications from the work: A model built on a 13 V-J signature distinguished ophthalmopathy from stable hyperthyroidism, reaching over 85% sensitivity and around 81% specificity in cross-validation and 80%/75% in testing. In validation, the model predicted progression to ophthalmopathy a median of around six months before onset, with about 70% sensitivity and more than 72% specificity. Blood samples also contained most of the expanded thyroid clonotypes (frequency above 0.001), which suggests that blood repertoires may reflect thyroid immune responses. No statistical method was used to set the sample size in advance, and investigators knew the group allocation.

The TCR beta CDR3 regions were amplified from the RNA transcripts. A first-round RT-PCR of the TCR CDR3 used the HTBI primer set with the Qiagen OneStep RT-PCR kit. Libraries were constructed in a second round of multiplex PCR, after which size selection and purification were performed. Sequencing of the libraries was done on an Illumina HiSeq2000 using paired-end 100 bp reads. The study's processing was this. SOAPnuke was used to process the raw data, throwing out any read that contained adapters or uncalled bases, had a mean Phred below 15, or lacked an exact constant-primer or identifier match. High-quality paired reads were merged using COPE v1.2.5, and each unique nucleotide sequence was defined as a clonotype. Clonotypes were aligned to IMGT TRBV, TRBD and TRBJ reference segments using MiTCR v1.1. The analysis included only V-J combinations with a frequency above 0.0001, which together covered around 99% of the repertoires. A TCS score was defined as the ratio between F50 (clonal expansion) and ExV (chaos), using BLOSUM62-based TCRdist between CDR3 peptides within each V-J. Welch's t-statistics and random forest reduced several hundred V-J features to about 13, which were used in a naive Bayes classifier (R e1071). TCRdb applied fastp at Q25 and MiXCR to the public reads, then kept only in-frame beta chains. Merged by CDR3 protein, the rows form single entries marked with the most common genes and DNA. TCRdb's processing, not the authors', yielded these V and J calls. This sample comprises approximately 380,000 distinct CDR3 sequences, over 11% of them detected only once. Around 27% of the sample rests with the top ten.

This clonotype was observed at least ten times. It lacks a known antigen. Per-base quality was not reported, and no clone a single base away is much larger than it. From its cysteine to its phenylalanine, the CDR3 spans 14 amino acids. Only the CDR3 DNA stays, 42 bases, in frame from base 1. CDR1 and CDR2, per the germline V gene, are KGHSH and LQKENI. Relative to germline, V is missing 6 bases and J is missing 5 bases, with 9 bases of the junction outside any gene match. In the ophthalmopathy patients, disease was moderately to severely active, with a Clinical Activity Score of 3 or more, a NOSPECS grade of 4 or more, and a duration of less than 3 months. Patients with uncontrolled infections, other autoimmune diseases, pregnancy or lactation were excluded. Diagnoses were based on clinical symptoms, serum thyroxine and TRAb, thyroid ultrasound and orbital computed tomography. Ficoll-Paque density gradient centrifugation was used to isolate PBMCs from approximately 11 ml of fresh peripheral blood. Total RNA was extracted with Trizol reagent, and quality was checked on an Agilent 2100 Bioanalyzer.

The sequence came from a man in his forties or fifties with Graves' ophthalmopathy. The chain couples TRBV18 to TRBJ2-7, and 8 bases in between align with TRBD1. What was sequenced was blood. The sequenced DNA: TGTGCCAGCTCTGGACGGACAGGGATCAACGAGCAGTACTTC. Its protein product is CASSGRTGINEQYF.